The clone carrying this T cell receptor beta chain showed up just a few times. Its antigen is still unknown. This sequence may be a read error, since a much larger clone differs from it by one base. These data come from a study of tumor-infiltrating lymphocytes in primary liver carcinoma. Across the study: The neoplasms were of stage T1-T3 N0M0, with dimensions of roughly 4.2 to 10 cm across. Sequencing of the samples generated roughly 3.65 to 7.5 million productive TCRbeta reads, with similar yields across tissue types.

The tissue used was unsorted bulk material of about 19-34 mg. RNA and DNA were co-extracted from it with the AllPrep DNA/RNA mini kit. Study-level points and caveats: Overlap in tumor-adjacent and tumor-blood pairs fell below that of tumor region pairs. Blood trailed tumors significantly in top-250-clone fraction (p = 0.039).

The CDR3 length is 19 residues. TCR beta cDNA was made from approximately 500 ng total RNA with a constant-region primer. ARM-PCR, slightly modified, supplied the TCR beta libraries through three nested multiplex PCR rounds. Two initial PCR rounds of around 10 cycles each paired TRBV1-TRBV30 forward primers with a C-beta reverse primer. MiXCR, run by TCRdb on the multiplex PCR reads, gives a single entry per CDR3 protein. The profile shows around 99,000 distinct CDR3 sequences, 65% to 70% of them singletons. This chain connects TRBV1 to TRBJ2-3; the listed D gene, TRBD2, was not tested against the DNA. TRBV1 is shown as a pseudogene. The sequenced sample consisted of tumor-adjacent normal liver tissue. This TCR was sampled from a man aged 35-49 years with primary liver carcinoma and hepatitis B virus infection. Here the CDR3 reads CTSSQISSGTSGCTDTQYF. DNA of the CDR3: TGCACCAGCAGCCAAATATCATCCGGGACTAGCGGATGCACAGATACGCAGTATTTT.